The 29 T cell receptor beta chains reported below all come from one sample, sequenced in a study of patients and donors after allogeneic stem cell transplantation. Each CDR3 protein is one row after TCRdb ran MiXCR on the RT-PCR reads. The repertoire holds over 400,000 distinct CDR3 sequences, with 16% as singletons. Sequencing was done on a sample of blood, either unsorted or a sorted T cell fraction (not recorded which). All receptors derive from a human donor who was either an allogeneic HSCT recipient or a stem cell or donor lymphocyte infusion donor (not recorded which). It is not recorded whose cells these are; they may come from a transplant donor.

This sequence joins TRBV15 and TRBJ1-1; TRBD1 matches 7 bases. The trim removed 4 bases at V and 5 bases at J, leaving 10 bases unmatched. CDR1 and CDR2 (germline): LNHNV, YYDKDF (reference sequence). The length of the CDR3 is 15 residues. As DNA, the CDR3 is TGTGCCACCAGCAAGAGTGACAGGGAGATAACTGAAGCTTTCTTT. This encodes CATSKSDREITEAFF.

This clonotype was picked up many times. This sequence joins TRBV9 and TRBJ2-1; D uncertain. Germline values: CDR1 SGDLS, CDR2 YYNGEE. Trimming removed 0 bases from V and 7 bases from J, with 8 bases in between. This CDR3 contains 13 residues. The CDR3 DNA sequence: TGTGCCAGCAGCGTAGGGGCAGGAAATGAGCAGTTCTTC. Translation: CASSVGAGNEQFF.

This chain uses TRBV2 with TRBJ1-1; 9 nucleotides match TRBD1. Germline V gene sequence: CDR1 SNHLY, CDR2 FYNNEI. After removal of 7 bases from V and 1 base from J, the junction contained 4 bases not matched to a gene. The CDR3 is 14 residues long. The CDR3 loop reads CASNGQGWNTEAFF. The CDR3 bases are TGTGCCAGCAACGGACAGGGGTGGAACACTGAAGCTTTCTTT.

This rearrangement joins TRBV5-1 to TRBJ1-6, with 8 bases lining up with TRBD1. Germline values: CDR1 SGHRS, CDR2 YFSETQ. The CDR3 spans 16 residues. J was trimmed by 9 bases and V by 0 bases; bases with no gene match: 8. The CDR3 loop reads CASSLVAGGVGSPLHF. The CDR3 DNA is TGCGCCAGCAGCTTGGTGGCAGGGGGCGTCGGTTCACCCCTCCACTTT.

The rearrangement joins TRBV21-1 to TRBJ2-3; the DNA was not used to check the table's D call, TRBD1. TRBV21-1 is termed a pseudogene. This CDR3 contains 15 residues. Here the CDR3 reads CASIEARGGTDTQYF. The CDR3 DNA reads as TGTGCCAGCATCGAGGCTAGAGGGGGCACAGATACGCAGTATTTT.

The V call is TRBV28, the J call TRBJ1-1; 11 bases map to TRBD1. CDR1 and CDR2 from the germline V gene are MDHEN and SYDVKM. With 2 bases clipped from V and 4 bases from J, the junction kept 9 bases outside the gene matches. This CDR3 is 17 amino acids long. The chain's CDR3 is CASSLGQGARVVTEAFF. In DNA, the CDR3 is TGTGCCAGCAGTTTAGGACAGGGGGCGCGTGTGGTCACTGAAGCTTTCTTT.

This clonotype was detected a few times. CDR3 bases: TGTGCCATCAGGGTACAGGGAGGGGGATCCCAAGAGACCCAGTACTTC. It codes for CAIRVQGGGSQETQYF. V is TRBV10-3 and J is TRBJ2-5, with a possible D match to TRBD2 (7 bases). V was shortened by 6 bases and J by 1 base, with 18 bases between the two germline ends. CDR1 is ENHRY and CDR2 is SYGVKD in the germline V gene. This CDR3 is 16 amino acids long.

CDR3: CATSSAGPYEQYF. The CDR3, as DNA: TGTGCCACCAGCAGTGCCGGGCCCTACGAGCAGTACTTC. V and J are TRBV15 and TRBJ2-7; no firm D call. This CDR3 comprises 13 residues. V was trimmed by 3 bases and J by 2 bases, leaving 8 bases between them. CDR1 is LNHNV, CDR2 YYDKDF, per germline (reference sequence).

This clonotype was found many times. The chain recombines TRBV20-1 with TRBJ2-7; perhaps TRBD2 as D (5 bases). The CDR3 length is 13 residues. V lost 1 base to trimming and J lost 1 base, with 8 bases between them. CDR1 and CDR2 from the germline V gene are DFQATT and SNEGSKA (reference sequence). The CDR3 here is CSARVRGSYEQYF. DNA of the CDR3: TGCAGTGCTAGAGTTCGAGGGTCCTACGAGCAGTACTTC.

This clonotype was counted ten times or more. The chain joins TRBV12-3 or TRBV12-4 to TRBJ1-2; D not resolved. This CDR3 region has 11 residues. Trimming removed 6 bases at V and 6 bases at J, with 8 bases between. CDR3 bases: TGTGCCAGCAGCGGGAGACATGGCTACACCTTC. Protein sequence: CASSGRHGYTF.

This clonotype appeared a few times. V is TRBV20-1 and J is TRBJ2-3, with 7 bases that match TRBD2. Germline V lookup: CDR1 DFQATT, CDR2 SNEGSKA (reference sequence). The CDR3 has 15 amino acids. The ends lost 3 bases at V and 2 bases at J; junction bases unmatched: 8. CDR3 sequence reads: CSARSPGRNTDTQYF. The DNA for the CDR3 is TGCAGTGCTAGGTCGCCCGGGAGGAACACAGATACGCAGTATTTT.

This chain uses TRBV20-1 with TRBJ1-3; TRBD1 might be the D (6 bases). Germline V lookup: CDR1 DFQATT, CDR2 SNEGSKA (reference sequence). V lost 5 bases to trimming and J lost 0 bases, with 11 bases between them. This CDR3 region has 14 residues. For the CDR3, the DNA is TGCAGTGCTCCAGACAGGAGCTCTGGAAACACCATATATTTT. This codes for CSAPDRSSGNTIYF.

This clonotype was seen repeatedly, ten times or more. The genes are TRBV27 and TRBJ1-1, with D unclear. The V gene lost 3 bases and the J gene lost 0 bases, with 5 bases spanning the gap. Germline V gene data show CDR1 as MNHEY and CDR2 as SMNVEV (reference sequence). The CDR3 sequence is 13 residues long. The CDR3 DNA is TGTGCCAGCAGTTTGGTGGTGAACACTGAAGCTTTCTTT. Encoded protein: CASSLVVNTEAFF.

This chain joins TRBV27 and TRBJ2-7, with 11 positions matching TRBD1. Germline V CDR1 and CDR2: MNHEY, SMNVEV (reference sequence). Losses at the gene ends were 4 bases for V and 2 bases for J; bases not matched to a gene: 7. The CDR3 sequence is 16 residues long. The CDR3 spells CASSSGDRGTAYEQYF. CDR3 DNA: TGTGCCAGCAGTTCAGGGGACAGGGGGACCGCCTACGAGCAGTACTTC.

V and J are TRBV7-2 and TRBJ1-2, with D unclear. The CDR3 sequence is 13 residues long. Trimming removed 4 bases at V and 4 bases at J, with 10 bases between. CDR1 and CDR2 from the germline V gene are SGHTA and FQGNSA. DNA of the CDR3: TGTGCCAGCAGCTATACAGCGTCCTATGGCTACACCTTC. Protein product: CASSYTASYGYTF.

This clonotype has a count of ten or more. V usage is TRBV5-1 and J usage is TRBJ1-2; no clear D gene. The length of the CDR3 is 13 residues. The V gene's germline CDR1 is SGHRS and CDR2 YFSETQ. Trimming stripped 0 bases from V and 7 bases from J, with 10 bases between. The CDR3 coding sequence is TGCGCCAGCAGCTTGGAATCGTTGGGTGGCTACACCTTC. As protein: CASSLESLGGYTF.

This clonotype was recorded a few times. The chain employs TRBV6-1 and TRBJ2-1; no clear D gene. Trimming pared 4 bases from V and 3 bases from J, leaving 13 bases between. Germline CDR1 is MNHNS and CDR2 is SASEGT. CDR3 size: 15 residues. The CDR3: CASSVSSFFYNEQFF. DNA of the CDR3: TGTGCCAGCAGTGTTTCTTCCTTTTTCTACAATGAGCAGTTCTTC.

The V call is TRBV6-5, the J call TRBJ2-7; possibly TRBD2 for D (5 bases). CDR1 and CDR2 (germline): MNHEY, SVGAGI. Deletions cut 0 bases from V and 2 bases from J, with 11 bases between. The length of the CDR3 is 15 residues. The CDR3 nucleotides are TGTGCCAGCAGTTACTCGACGGGATTCCCCTACGAGCAGTACTTC. It specifies CASSYSTGFPYEQYF.

The table lists this clonotype with a few counts. This rearrangement joins TRBV7-2 to TRBJ1-1; weak D call: TRBD1 (6 bases). Trimming stripped 1 base from V and 5 bases from J, with 14 bases between. The CDR3 runs 15 residues. The V gene's germline CDR1 is SGHTA and CDR2 FQGNSA. CDR3 in DNA: TGTGCCAGCAGCTTAGATATCGGGAGGGGGACTGAAGCTTTCTTT. Its translation is CASSLDIGRGTEAFF.

The V and J genes are TRBV20-1 and TRBJ2-2; 9 bases map to TRBD2. With V trimmed by 5 bases and J by 4 bases, 5 bases remained unmatched. The CDR3 runs to 14 residues. Germline-derived CDR1 and CDR2 are DFQATT and SNEGSKA (reference sequence). DNA of the CDR3: TGCAGTGCTGGCACACTAGCGGGCACCGGGGAGCTGTTTTTT. Translating it yields CSAGTLAGTGELFF.

This clonotype was detected a few times. The genes are TRBV18 and TRBJ2-5, with D possibly being TRBD1 (6 bases). Germline V gene data show CDR1 as KGHSH and CDR2 as LQKENI. Trimming removed 2 bases from V and 2 bases from J, with 12 bases in between. CDR3 length equals 15 residues. The DNA of the CDR3 is TGTGCCAGCTCACCATTAGAAGACAGGCAAGAGACCCAGTACTTC. Residues: CASSPLEDRQETQYF.

The sample holds a few counts of this clonotype. V is TRBV20-1 and J is TRBJ1-5; 10 bases are shared with TRBD1. Germline CDR1 and CDR2: DFQATT and SNEGSKA (reference sequence). There are 16 residues in the CDR3. J gave up 6 bases and V 7 bases, and 15 bases lay outside the gene matches. The CDR3 loop is CSVSDRRWTGGQPQHF. CDR3 nucleotides: TGCAGTGTATCCGATAGGAGGTGGACAGGGGGTCAGCCCCAGCATTTT.

This clonotype was observed a handful of times. The chain uses TRBV20-1 and TRBJ2-5; the match to TRBD2 covers 14 bases. The CDR3 extends over 18 amino acids. V was pared by 3 bases and J by 5 bases, with 14 bases of the junction left unmatched. Germline CDR1 DFQATT, CDR2 SNEGSKA (reference sequence). The CDR3 loop reads CSARDSGLAGGRMETQYF. The CDR3 region has the DNA TGCAGTGCTAGGGACAGCGGACTAGCGGGAGGAAGGATGGAGACCCAGTACTTC.

This sequence joins TRBV12-5 and TRBJ2-5, with 11 bases lining up with TRBD2. The CDR3 consists of 14 residues. V lost 7 bases and J lost 5; bases outside the gene matches: 6. Germline loops: CDR1 LGHNT, CDR2 FRNRAP. In nucleotides, the CDR3 is TGTGCTAGTGCCCTAGCGGGAGGCGGGGAGACCCAGTACTTC. Residues: CASALAGGGETQYF.

This clonotype appeared a few times. This chain uses TRBV5-1 with TRBJ2-7; 11 bases map to TRBD2. V lost 0 bases to trimming and J lost 0 bases; unmatched junction nucleotides: 2. The CDR3 sequence is 16 residues long. The V gene's germline CDR1 is SGHRS and CDR2 YFSETQ. The CDR3 is CASSLGGTSGSYEQYF. In DNA, the CDR3 is TGCGCCAGCAGCTTGGGAGGGACTAGCGGCTCCTACGAGCAGTACTTC. The entire variable domain, with the rest obtained from reference TRBV5-1 and TRBJ2-7, is as follows: KAGVTQTPRYLIKTRGQQVTLSCSPISGHRSVSWYQQTPGQGLQFLFEYFSETQRNKGNFPGRFSGRQFSNSRSEMNVSTLELGDSALYLCASSLGGTSGSYEQYFGPGTRLTVT.

The gene calls are TRBV7-6 and TRBJ2-4; no firm D call. The CDR3 runs to 14 residues. CDR1 is SGHVS and CDR2 is FNYEAQ in the germline V gene. Deletions cut 1 base from V and 7 bases from J, with 11 bases between. CDR3 bases: TGTGCCAGCAGCTTAGGGAGTTTCGGGAACATTCAGTACTTC. Its translation is CASSLGSFGNIQYF.

The chain combines TRBV12-3 or TRBV12-4 with TRBJ1-6, with a possible D match to TRBD1 (5 bases). The CDR3 extends over 12 amino acids. V shed 5 bases and J shed 11 bases, with 10 bases lying between them. CDR3 in amino acids: CASSLPRAPLHF. In DNA, the CDR3 is TGTGCCAGCAGTCTCCCCAGGGCACCCCTCCACTTT.

The J gene is TRBJ2-6, the V gene TRBV29-1; no reliable D call. With 2 bases removed from V and 1 base from J, the gap between germline ends came to 0 bases. Germline V CDR1 and CDR2: SQVTM, ANQGSEA. The CDR3 totals 12 residues. The CDR3 DNA is TGCAGCGTTGAATCTGGGGCCAACGTCCTGACTTTC. This codes for CSVESGANVLTF.

This rearrangement joins TRBV4-1 to TRBJ1-6; D is ambiguous. The germline V gene encodes CDR1 MGHRA and CDR2 YSYEKL. The CDR3 extends over 16 amino acids. V dropped 0 bases and J dropped 4 bases, with 10 bases sitting between them. The CDR3 DNA sequence: TGCGCCAGCAGCCAAGACCCTGGGCAGTATAATTCACCCCTCCACTTT. It specifies CASSQDPGQYNSPLHF.